Listed below are T cell receptor beta chains from one sample, sequenced in a study of blood T cell repertoires in COVID-19. Clones were read by immunoSEQ multiplex PCR, and TCRdb kept only the in-frame ones, dropping some. The table records about 130,000 clones, roughly 79% of them present only once. The sample consisted of peripheral blood. These receptors were obtained from a human donor in a cohort sampled during active COVID-19. The CDR3 runs from the conserved cysteine through the conserved F or W. The order of the fields is J gene, V gene, D gene, CDR3 protein. D genes are given only for firm matches.

j_gene: TRBJ1-5
v_gene: TRBV11-2
d_gene: .
CDR3aa: CASSVDRNQPQHF

j_gene: TRBJ1-2
v_gene: TRBV5-1
d_gene: TRBD1
CDR3aa: CASSLVTGDGYTF

j_gene: TRBJ1-1
v_gene: TRBV29-1
d_gene: .
CDR3aa: CSVERGGARTEAFF

j_gene: TRBJ2-3
v_gene: TRBV27
d_gene: TRBD2
CDR3aa: CASSPRPPSGGVDTQYF

j_gene: TRBJ2-2
v_gene: TRBV30
d_gene: .
CDR3aa: CACSGGGELFF

j_gene: TRBJ2-7
v_gene: TRBV7-9
d_gene: TRBD1
CDR3aa: CASGTGTYEQYF

j_gene: TRBJ2-2
v_gene: TRBV7-8
d_gene: .
CDR3aa: CASRSYRDTGELFF

j_gene: TRBJ1-5
v_gene: TRBV30
d_gene: .
CDR3aa: CAWSRTENQPQHF

j_gene: TRBJ2-1
v_gene: TRBV11-2
d_gene: .
CDR3aa: CASSLPMGRNEQFF

j_gene: TRBJ1-1
v_gene: TRBV4-1
d_gene: TRBD1
CDR3aa: CASSQASTGYTEAFF

j_gene: TRBJ1-1
v_gene: TRBV13
d_gene: .
CDR3aa: CASSLGSGQGRNEAFF

j_gene: TRBJ1-1
v_gene: TRBV18
d_gene: .
CDR3aa: CASSETVNTEAFF

j_gene: TRBJ1-2
v_gene: TRBV6-6
d_gene: .
CDR3aa: CASSYPAGTDYGYTF

j_gene: TRBJ1-2
v_gene: TRBV6-5
d_gene: .
CDR3aa: CASGKQANYGYTF

j_gene: TRBJ2-7
v_gene: TRBV19
d_gene: .
CDR3aa: CASTPEGAYEQYF

j_gene: TRBJ1-6
v_gene: TRBV11-2
d_gene: .
CDR3aa: CASSLDWADRLNNSPLHF

j_gene: TRBJ2-3
v_gene: TRBV10-1
d_gene: .
CDR3aa: CASSEGWPFTDTQYF